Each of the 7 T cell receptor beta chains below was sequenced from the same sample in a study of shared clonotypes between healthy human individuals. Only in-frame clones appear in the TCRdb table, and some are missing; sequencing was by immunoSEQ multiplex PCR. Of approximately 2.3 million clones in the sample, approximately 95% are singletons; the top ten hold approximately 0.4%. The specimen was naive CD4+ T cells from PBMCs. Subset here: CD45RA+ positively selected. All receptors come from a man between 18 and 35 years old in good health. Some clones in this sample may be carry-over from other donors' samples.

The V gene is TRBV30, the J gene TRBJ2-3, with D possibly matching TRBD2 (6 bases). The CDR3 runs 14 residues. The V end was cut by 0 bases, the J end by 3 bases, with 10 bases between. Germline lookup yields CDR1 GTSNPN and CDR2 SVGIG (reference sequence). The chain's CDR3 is CAWSVVGGTDTQYF. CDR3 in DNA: TGTGCCTGGAGTGTAGTGGGGGGTACAGATACGCAGTATTTT.

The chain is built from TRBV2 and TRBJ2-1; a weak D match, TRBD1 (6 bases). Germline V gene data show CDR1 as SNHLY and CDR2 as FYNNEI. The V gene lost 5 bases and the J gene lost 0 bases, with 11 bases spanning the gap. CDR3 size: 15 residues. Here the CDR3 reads CASSKDSLSYNEQFF. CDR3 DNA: TGTGCCAGCAGTAAGGACAGCCTCTCCTACAATGAGCAGTTCTTC. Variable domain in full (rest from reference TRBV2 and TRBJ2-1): EPEVTQTPSHQVTQMGQEVILRCVPISNHLYFYWYRQILGQKVEFLVSFYNNEISEKSEIFDDQFSVERPDGSNFTLKIRSTKLEDSAMYFCASSKDSLSYNEQFFGPGTRLTVL.

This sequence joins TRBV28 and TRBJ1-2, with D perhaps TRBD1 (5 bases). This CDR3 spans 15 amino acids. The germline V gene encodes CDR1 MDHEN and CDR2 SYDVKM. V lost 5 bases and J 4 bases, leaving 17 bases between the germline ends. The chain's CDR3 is CASSIEGRGIYGYTF. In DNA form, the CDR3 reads TGTGCCAGCAGTATTGAGGGGAGGGGTATCTATGGCTACACCTTC.

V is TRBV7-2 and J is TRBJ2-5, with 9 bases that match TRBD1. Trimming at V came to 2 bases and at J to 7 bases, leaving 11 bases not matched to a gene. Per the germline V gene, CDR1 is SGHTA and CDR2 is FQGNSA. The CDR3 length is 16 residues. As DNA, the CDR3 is TGTGCCAGCAGCTTACTACGACAGGGGGGTAGGGGGACCCAGTACTTC. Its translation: CASSLLRQGGRGTQYF. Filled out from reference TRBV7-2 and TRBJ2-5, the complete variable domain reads GAGVSQSPSNKVTEKGKDVELRCDPISGHTALYWYRQSLGQGLEFLIYFQGNSAPDKSGLPSDRFSAERTGGSVSTLTIQRTQQEDSAVYLCASSLLRQGGRGTQYFGPGTRLLVL.

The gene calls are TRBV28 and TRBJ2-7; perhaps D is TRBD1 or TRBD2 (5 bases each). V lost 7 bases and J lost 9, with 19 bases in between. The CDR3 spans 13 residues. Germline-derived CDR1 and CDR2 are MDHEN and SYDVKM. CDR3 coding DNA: TGTGCCAGCAATCCGGGACCGGGTTTTATGCAGTACTTC. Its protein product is CASNPGPGFMQYF.

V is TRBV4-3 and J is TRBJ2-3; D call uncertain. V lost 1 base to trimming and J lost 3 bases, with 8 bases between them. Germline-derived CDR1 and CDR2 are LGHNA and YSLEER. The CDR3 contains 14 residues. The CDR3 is CASSQVSRTDTQYF. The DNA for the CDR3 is TGCGCCAGCAGCCAAGTCAGCAGGACAGATACGCAGTATTTT.

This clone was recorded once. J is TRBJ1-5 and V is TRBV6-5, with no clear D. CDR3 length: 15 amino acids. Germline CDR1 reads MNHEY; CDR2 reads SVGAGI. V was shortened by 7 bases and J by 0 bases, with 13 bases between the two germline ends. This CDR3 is CASKLWGDSNQPQHF. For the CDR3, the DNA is TGTGCCAGCAAACTATGGGGAGATAGCAATCAGCCCCAGCATTTT.